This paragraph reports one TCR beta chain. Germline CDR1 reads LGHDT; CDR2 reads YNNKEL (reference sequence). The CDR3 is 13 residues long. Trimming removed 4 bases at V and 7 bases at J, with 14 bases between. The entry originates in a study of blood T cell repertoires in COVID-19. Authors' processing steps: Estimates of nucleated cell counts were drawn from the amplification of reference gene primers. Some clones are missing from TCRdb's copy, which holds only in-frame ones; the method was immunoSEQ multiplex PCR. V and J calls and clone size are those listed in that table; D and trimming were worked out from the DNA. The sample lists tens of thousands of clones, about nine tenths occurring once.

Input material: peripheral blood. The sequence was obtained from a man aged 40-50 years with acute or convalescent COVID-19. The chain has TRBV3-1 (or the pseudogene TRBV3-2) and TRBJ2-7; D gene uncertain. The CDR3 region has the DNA TGTGCCAGCAGCCTTAGCAGCTTTCGGGAGCAGTACTTC. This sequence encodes CASSLSSFREQYF.